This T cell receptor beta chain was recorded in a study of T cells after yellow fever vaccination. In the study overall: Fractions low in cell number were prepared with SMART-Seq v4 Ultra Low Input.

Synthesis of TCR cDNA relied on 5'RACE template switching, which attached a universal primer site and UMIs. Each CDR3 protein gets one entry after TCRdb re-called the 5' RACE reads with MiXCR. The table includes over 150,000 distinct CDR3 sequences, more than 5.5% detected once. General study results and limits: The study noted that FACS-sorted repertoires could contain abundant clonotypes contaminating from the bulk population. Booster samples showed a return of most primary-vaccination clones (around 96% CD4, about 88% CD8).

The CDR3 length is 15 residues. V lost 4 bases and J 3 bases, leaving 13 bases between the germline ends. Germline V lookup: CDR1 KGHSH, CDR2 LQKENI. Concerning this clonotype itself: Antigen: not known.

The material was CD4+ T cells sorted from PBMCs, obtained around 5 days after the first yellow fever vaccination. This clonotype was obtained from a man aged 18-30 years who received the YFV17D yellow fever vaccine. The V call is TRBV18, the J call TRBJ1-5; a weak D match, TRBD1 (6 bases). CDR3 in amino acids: CASSRLGQYNQPQHF. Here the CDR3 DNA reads TGTGCCAGCTCACGACTCGGACAGTACAATCAGCCCCAGCATTTT.